A selection of T cell receptor beta chains follows, all from one sample in a study of metastatic and nonmetastatic thyroid tumors. TCRdb re-called clones from the PCR reads using MiXCR. Among more than 9,500 clones listed, roughly 9.8% were seen once. Sequencing used tumor tissue. The receptors derive from a female donor with papillary thyroid cancer or a benign thyroid nodule (not recorded which). Some clones in this sample may be carry-over from other donors' samples. The CDR3 runs from the conserved cysteine through the conserved F or W. D genes are given only for firm matches. Only some rows state a clone size, as once, few, many or a class for expanded clones.

>many|15|TRBD1|TRBV9|TRBJ2-7
TGTGCCAGCAGCGGGGCGGACAGGGCGAACTACGAGCAGTACTTC
CASSGADRANYEQYF
>medium-sized|15|TRBD2|TRBV2|TRBJ2-3
TGTGCCAGCAAGGATAGCGGGGGGGCCGAGAAGACGCAGTATTTT
CASKDSGGAEKTQYF
>many|16|TRBD2|TRBV10-3|TRBJ2-2
TGTGCCATCAGTGAGGCGACTAGCGGGGGGGCCGGGGAGCTGTTTTTT
CAISEATSGGAGELFF
>many|15|.|TRBV5-4|TRBJ1-1
TGTGCCAGCAGCAGGGTTAACAGGGAACACGCTGAAGCTTTCTTT
CASSRVNREHAEAFF
>.|11|.|TRBV20-1|TRBJ1-1
TGCAGTGGCGGCGGCCGCACTGAAGCTTTCTTT
CSGGGRTEAFF
>medium-sized|13|.|TRBV19|TRBJ2-7
TGTGCCAGTAGGAAAGACGGAACCTACGAGCAGTACTTC
CASRKDGTYEQYF
>many|13|.|TRBV10-3|TRBJ2-1
TGTGCCATGGGGGGGGCGGGGTACAATGAGCAGTTCTTC
CAMGGAGYNEQFF
>many|14|.|TRBV5-4|TRBJ2-2
TGTGCCAGCACGGCGGGAACAAACACCGGGGAGCTGTTTTTT
CASTAGTNTGELFF
>medium-sized|16|.|TRBV12-3/TRBV12-4|TRBJ2-3
TGTGCCAGCAGTCTCGGAGTCGGAATCAGCACAGATACGCAGTATTTT
CASSLGVGISTDTQYF
>medium-sized|13|TRBD2|TRBV28|TRBJ2-1
TGTGCCAGCAGTCCTGCGGGAGCCAATGAGCAGTTCTTC
CASSPAGANEQFF
>few|16|TRBD2|TRBV6-2/TRBV6-3|TRBJ2-7
TGTGCCAGCACCGCAGTAAGCGGGGGGAACACCTACGAGCAGTACTTC
CASTAVSGGNTYEQYF
>medium-sized|13|.|TRBV19|TRBJ1-2
TGTGCCAGTAAGAGTCCAGCTAACTATGGCTACACCTTC
CASKSPANYGYTF
>many|15|.|TRBV4-1|TRBJ2-1
TGCGCCAGCAGCCAAGAGACAGGACTCTACAATGAGCAGTTCTTC
CASSQETGLYNEQFF
>.|14|TRBD2|TRBV10-3|TRBJ2-2
TGTGCCATCAGTGAGGGGGGGGGGACCGGGGAGCTGTTTTTT
CAISEGGGTGELFF
>many|14|.|TRBV27|TRBJ2-5
TGTGCCAGCAGTTTATCAGGGTACCAAGAGACCCAGTACTTC
CASSLSGYQETQYF
>medium-sized|15|TRBD1|TRBV2|TRBJ2-3
TGTGCCAGCAGCCAATACAGGGGGACCACAGATACGCAGTATTTT
CASSQYRGTTDTQYF
>medium-sized|12|.|TRBV24-1|TRBJ2-1
TGTGCCACCAGGAATGGGATTCATGAGCAGTTCTTC
CATRNGIHEQFF